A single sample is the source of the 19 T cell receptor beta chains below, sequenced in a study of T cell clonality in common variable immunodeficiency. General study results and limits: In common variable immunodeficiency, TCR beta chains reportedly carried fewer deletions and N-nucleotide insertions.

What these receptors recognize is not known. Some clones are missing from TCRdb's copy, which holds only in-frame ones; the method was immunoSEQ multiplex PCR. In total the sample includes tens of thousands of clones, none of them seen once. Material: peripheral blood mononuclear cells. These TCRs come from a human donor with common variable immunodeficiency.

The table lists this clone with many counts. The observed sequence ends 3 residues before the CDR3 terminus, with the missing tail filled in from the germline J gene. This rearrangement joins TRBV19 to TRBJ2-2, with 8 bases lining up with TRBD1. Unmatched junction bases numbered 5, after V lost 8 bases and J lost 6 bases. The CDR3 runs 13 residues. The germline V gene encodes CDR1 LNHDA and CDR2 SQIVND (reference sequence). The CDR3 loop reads CASVDRGPGELFF. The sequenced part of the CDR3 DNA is TGTGCCAGTGTCGACAGGGGCCCCGGGGAG.

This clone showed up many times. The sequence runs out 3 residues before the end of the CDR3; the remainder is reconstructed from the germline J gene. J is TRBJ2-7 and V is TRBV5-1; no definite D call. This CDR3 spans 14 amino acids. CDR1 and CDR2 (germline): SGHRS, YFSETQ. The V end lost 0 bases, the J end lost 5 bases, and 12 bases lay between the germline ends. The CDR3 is CASSLEQPTDEQYF. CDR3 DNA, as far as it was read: TGCGCCAGCAGCTTGGAACAGCCGACCGACGAG.

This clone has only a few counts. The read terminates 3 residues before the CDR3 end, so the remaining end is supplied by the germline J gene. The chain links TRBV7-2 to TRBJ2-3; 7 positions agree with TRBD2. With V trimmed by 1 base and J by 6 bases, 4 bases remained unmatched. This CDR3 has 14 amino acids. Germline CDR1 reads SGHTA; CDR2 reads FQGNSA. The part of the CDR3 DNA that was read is TGTGCCAGCAGCTTAGGACTAGCCTTGGATACG. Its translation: CASSLGLALDT. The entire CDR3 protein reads CASSLGLALDTQYF.

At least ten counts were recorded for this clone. The CDR3 region is CSATTGLMNTEAFF. Partial CDR3 DNA: TGCAGCGCCACGACAGGGCTCATGAACACTGAA. The V and J genes are TRBV29-1 and TRBJ1-1; 7 positions match TRBD1. The read stops 3 residues short of the end of the CDR3; the missing end is completed from the germline J gene. V dropped 7 bases and J dropped 0; count of bases not matched to a gene: 8. This CDR3 region has 14 residues. Germline V gene data show CDR1 as SQVTM and CDR2 as ANQGSEA.

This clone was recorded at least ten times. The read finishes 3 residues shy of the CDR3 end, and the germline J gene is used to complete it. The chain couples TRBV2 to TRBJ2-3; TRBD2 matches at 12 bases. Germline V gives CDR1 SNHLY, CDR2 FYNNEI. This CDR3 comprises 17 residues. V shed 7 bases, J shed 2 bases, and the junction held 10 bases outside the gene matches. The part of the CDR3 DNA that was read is TGTGCCAGCATCGAAGACCTAGCGGGGGGGTCCACAGATACG. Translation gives CASIEDLAGGSTDT. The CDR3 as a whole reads CASIEDLAGGSTDTQYF.

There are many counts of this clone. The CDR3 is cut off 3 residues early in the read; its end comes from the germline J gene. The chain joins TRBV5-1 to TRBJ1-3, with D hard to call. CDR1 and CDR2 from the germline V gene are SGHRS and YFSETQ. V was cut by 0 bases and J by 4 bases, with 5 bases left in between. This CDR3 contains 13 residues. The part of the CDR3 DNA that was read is TGCGCCAGCAGCTTGGAGACAGGAAACACC. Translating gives CASSLETGNT. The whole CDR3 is CASSLETGNTIYF.

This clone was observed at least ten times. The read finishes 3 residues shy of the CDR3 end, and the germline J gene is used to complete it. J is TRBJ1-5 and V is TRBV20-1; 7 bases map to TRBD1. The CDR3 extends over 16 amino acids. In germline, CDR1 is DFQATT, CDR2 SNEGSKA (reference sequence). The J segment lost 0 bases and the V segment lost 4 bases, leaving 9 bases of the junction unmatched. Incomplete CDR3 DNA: TGCAGTGCTATCCGAGGGGGCTCCTATAGCAATCAGCCC. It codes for CSAIRGGSYSNQP. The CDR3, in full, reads CSAIRGGSYSNQPQHF.

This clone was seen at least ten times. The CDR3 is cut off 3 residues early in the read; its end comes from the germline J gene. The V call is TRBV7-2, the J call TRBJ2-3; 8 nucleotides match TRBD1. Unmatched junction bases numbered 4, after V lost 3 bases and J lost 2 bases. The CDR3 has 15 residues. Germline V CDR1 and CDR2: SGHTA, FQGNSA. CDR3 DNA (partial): TGTGCCAGCAGCTTGCGGACAGGGATCACAGATACG. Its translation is CASSLRTGITDT. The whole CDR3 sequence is CASSLRTGITDTQYF.

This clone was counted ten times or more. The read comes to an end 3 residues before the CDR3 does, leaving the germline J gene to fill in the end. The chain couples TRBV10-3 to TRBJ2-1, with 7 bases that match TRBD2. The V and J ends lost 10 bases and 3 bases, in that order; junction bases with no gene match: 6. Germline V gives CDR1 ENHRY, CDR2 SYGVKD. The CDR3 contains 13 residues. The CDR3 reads CATQGGNYNEQFF. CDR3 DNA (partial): TGTGCCACCCAGGGAGGGAACTACAATGAG.

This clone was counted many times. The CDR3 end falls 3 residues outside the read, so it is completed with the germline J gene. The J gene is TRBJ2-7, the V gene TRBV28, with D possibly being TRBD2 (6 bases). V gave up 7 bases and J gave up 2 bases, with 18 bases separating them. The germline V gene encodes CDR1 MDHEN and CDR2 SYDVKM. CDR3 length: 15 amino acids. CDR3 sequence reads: CASINPSRTTYEQYF. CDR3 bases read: TGTGCCAGCATCAATCCGTCCAGGACTACCTACGAG.

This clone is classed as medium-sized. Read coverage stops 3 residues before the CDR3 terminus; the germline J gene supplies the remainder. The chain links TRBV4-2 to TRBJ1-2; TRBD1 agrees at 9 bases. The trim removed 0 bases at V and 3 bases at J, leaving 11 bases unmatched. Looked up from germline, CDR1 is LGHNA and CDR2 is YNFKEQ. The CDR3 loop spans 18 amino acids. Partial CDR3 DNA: TGTGCCAGCAGCCAAGAACCCGGGACAGGGTGGGTCCACTATGGC. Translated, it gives CASSQEPGTGWVHYG. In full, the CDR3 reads CASSQEPGTGWVHYGYTF.

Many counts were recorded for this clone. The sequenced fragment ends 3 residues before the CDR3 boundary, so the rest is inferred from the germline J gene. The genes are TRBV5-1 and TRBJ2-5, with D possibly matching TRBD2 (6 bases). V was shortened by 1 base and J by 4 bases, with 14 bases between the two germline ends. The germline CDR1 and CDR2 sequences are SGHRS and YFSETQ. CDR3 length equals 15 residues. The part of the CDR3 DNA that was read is TGCGCCAGCAGCTTGTCCGGGCAGGGAGGAGAGACC. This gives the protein CASSLSGQGGET. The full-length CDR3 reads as CASSLSGQGGETQYF.

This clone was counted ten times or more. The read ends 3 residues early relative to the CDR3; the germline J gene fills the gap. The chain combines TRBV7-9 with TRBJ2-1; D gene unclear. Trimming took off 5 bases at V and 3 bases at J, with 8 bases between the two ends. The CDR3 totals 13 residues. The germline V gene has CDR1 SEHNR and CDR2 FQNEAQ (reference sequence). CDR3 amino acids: CASSVVYYNEQFF. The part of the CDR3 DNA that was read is TGTGCCAGCAGCGTAGTGTACTACAATGAG.

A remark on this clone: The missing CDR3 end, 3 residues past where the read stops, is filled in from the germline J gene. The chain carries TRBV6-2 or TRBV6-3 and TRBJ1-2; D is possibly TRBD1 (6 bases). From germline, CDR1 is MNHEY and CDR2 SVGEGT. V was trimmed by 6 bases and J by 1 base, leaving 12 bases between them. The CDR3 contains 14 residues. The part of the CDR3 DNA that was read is TGTGCCAGCAGCCGGGACACCGGTAACTATGGC. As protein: CASSRDTGNYG. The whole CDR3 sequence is CASSRDTGNYGYTF.

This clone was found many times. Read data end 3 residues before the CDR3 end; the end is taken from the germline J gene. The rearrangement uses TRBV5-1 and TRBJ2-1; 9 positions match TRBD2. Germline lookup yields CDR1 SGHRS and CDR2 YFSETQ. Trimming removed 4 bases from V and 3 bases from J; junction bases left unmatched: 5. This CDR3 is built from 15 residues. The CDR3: CASSQTSGDYNEQFF. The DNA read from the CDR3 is TGCGCCAGCAGCCAGACTAGCGGCGACTACAATGAG.

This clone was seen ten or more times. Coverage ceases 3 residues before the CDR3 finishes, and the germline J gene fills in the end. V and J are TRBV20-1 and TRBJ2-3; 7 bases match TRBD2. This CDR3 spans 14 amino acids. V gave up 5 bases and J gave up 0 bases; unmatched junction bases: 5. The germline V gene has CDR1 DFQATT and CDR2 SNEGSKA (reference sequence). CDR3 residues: CSAQKAGSTDTQYF. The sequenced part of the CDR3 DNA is TGCAGTGCTCAGAAAGCGGGGAGCACAGATACG.

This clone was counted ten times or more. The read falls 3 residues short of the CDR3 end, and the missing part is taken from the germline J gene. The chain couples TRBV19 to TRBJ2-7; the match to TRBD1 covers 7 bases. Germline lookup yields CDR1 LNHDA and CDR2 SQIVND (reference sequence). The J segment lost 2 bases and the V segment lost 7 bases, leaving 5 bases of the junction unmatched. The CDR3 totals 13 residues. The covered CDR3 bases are TGTGCCAGTAATCCAGGGACAGCCTACGAG. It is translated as CASNPGTAYE. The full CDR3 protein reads CASNPGTAYEQYF. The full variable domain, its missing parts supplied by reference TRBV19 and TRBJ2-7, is DGGITQSPKYLFRKEGQNVTLSCEQNLNHDAMYWYRQDPGQGLRLIYYSQIVNDFQKGDIAEGYSVSREKKESFPLTVTSAQKNPTAFYLCASNPGTAYEQYFGPGTRLTVT.

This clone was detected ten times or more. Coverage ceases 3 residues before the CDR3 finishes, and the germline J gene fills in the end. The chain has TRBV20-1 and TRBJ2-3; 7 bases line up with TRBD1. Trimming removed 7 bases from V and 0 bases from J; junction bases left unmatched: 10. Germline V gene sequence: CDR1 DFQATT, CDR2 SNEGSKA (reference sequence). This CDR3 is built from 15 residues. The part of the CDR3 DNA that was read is TGCAGTGTCCTTATGGGACAGACCAGCACAGATACG. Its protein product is CSVLMGQTSTDT. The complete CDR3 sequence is CSVLMGQTSTDTQYF.

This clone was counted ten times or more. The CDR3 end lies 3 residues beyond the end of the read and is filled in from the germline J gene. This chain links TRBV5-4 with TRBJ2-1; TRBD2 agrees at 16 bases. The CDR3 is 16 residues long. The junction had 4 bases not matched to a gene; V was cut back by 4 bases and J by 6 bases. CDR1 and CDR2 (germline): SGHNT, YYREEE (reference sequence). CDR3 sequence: CASSAGLAGGLNEQFF. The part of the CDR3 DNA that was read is TGTGCCAGCAGCGCGGGACTAGCGGGGGGGCTCAATGAG. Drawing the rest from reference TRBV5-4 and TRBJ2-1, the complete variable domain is ETGVTQSPTHLIKTRGQQVTLRCSSQSGHNTVSWYQQALGQGPQFIFQYYREEENGRGNFPPRFSGLQFPNYSSELNVNALELDDSALYLCASSAGLAGGLNEQFFGPGTRLTVL.